Shown below are 24 T cell receptor beta chains from a single sample sequenced in a study of shared clonotypes between healthy human individuals. Here immunoSEQ multiplex PCR was the method, and the copy in TCRdb shows in-frame clones only, minus some. The repertoire consists of millions of clones, with roughly 94% occurring once and the leading ten covering approximately 0.13%. Sequenced input: naive CD4+ T cells sorted from blood. Subset defined: CD45RA+ positively selected. These receptors were obtained from a man younger than 35 in good health.

V and J are TRBV14 and TRBJ2-1, with D perhaps TRBD2 (6 bases). Trimming stripped 4 bases from V and 0 bases from J, with 22 bases between. Per germline, CDR1 SGHDN and CDR2 FVKESK. The CDR3 has 19 residues. In nucleotides, the CDR3 is TGTGCCAGCAGCCCCCACAGGAGTCTAGCGACTTACTCCTACAATGAGCAGTTCTTC. Translating gives CASSPHRSLATYSYNEQFF. Using reference TRBV14 and TRBJ2-1 for the parts outside the CDR3, the full variable domain is EAGVTQFPSHSVIEKGQTVTLRCDPISGHDNLYWYRRVMGKEIKFLLHFVKESKQDESGMPNNRFLAERTGGTYSTLKVQPAELEDSGVYFCASSPHRSLATYSYNEQFFGPGTRLTVL.

The chain employs TRBV5-1 and TRBJ1-1; unclear D gene. Trimming left V 1 base short and J 1 base short, with 8 bases between. From germline, CDR1 is SGHRS and CDR2 YFSETQ. The CDR3 runs to 14 residues. The CDR3 region is CASSLFVGNTEAFF. CDR3 bases: TGCGCCAGCAGCTTGTTTGTGGGGAACACTGAAGCTTTCTTT.

The chain is built from TRBV4-1 and TRBJ2-7; TRBD2 matches at 7 bases. This CDR3 has 14 residues. Germline CDR1 reads MGHRA; CDR2 reads YSYEKL. V lost 3 bases, J lost 2 bases, and 4 bases stayed unmatched. The CDR3 spells CASSHGRGTYEQYF. Here the CDR3 DNA reads TGCGCCAGCAGCCACGGGCGGGGGACCTACGAGCAGTACTTC.

V is TRBV14 and J is TRBJ2-1, with 7 positions matching TRBD2. J lost 5 bases, V lost 4 bases, and 14 bases had no gene match. Germline V gives CDR1 SGHDN, CDR2 FVKESK. The CDR3 is made up of 17 amino acids. For the CDR3, the DNA is TGTGCCAGCAGCCCTTGGGAGAGCGGGATCTGGGACAATGAGCAGTTCTTC. This encodes CASSPWESGIWDNEQFF.

The rearrangement uses TRBV6-5 and TRBJ2-7; maybe TRBD2 (5 bases). Trimming took 0 bases from V and 3 from J, leaving 12 bases between them. The CDR3 has 15 amino acids. Germline V gives CDR1 MNHEY, CDR2 SVGAGI. The CDR3 protein is CASSYSNSGGYEQYF. CDR3 bases: TGTGCCAGCAGTTACTCGAATTCAGGAGGCTACGAGCAGTACTTC.

Only one count was recorded for this clone. The chain carries TRBV29-1 and TRBJ2-3; D is perhaps TRBD1 or TRBD2 (5 bases each). The CDR3 is 14 residues long. Deletions cut 4 bases from V and 1 base from J, with 12 bases between. Germline V gene sequence: CDR1 SQVTM, CDR2 ANQGSEA. The CDR3 here is CSVGGSGGTDTQYF. As DNA, the CDR3 is TGCAGCGTTGGGGGGTCCGGGGGCACAGATACGCAGTATTTT.

The chain is built from TRBV6-1 and TRBJ2-7; the D gene could be TRBD1 or TRBD2 (5 bases each). The CDR3 loop spans 14 amino acids. The germline V gene has CDR1 MNHNS and CDR2 SASEGT. V dropped 6 bases and J dropped 4 bases, with 16 bases sitting between them. The CDR3 nucleotides are TGTGCCAGCAGCTTAACCCGGGGCAAATACGAGCAGTACTTC. Its translation: CASSLTRGKYEQYF.

V gene TRBV27 combines with J gene TRBJ1-4, with no clear D. The CDR3 is 18 amino acids. Germline CDR1 is MNHEY and CDR2 is SMNVEV (reference sequence). Between the trimmed V and J ends, which lost 6 bases and 8 bases, there was a span of 28 bases. The CDR3 here is CASSPRSGLGSRGEKLFF. The CDR3 coding sequence is TGTGCCAGCAGCCCCCGATCCGGGCTCGGGAGTCGAGGAGAAAAACTGTTTTTT. Full variable domain (outside the CDR3, taken from reference TRBV27 and TRBJ1-4): EAQVTQNPRYLITVTGKKLTVTCSQNMNHEYMSWYRQDPGLGLRQIYYSMNVEVTDKGDVPEGYKVSRKEKRNFPLILESPSPNQTSLYFCASSPRSGLGSRGEKLFFGSGTQLSVL.

This chain links TRBV20-1 with TRBJ2-7; D gene ambiguous. V was pared by 4 bases and J by 4 bases, with 8 bases between. Per germline, CDR1 DFQATT and CDR2 SNEGSKA (reference sequence). CDR3 length: 11 residues. Here the CDR3 reads CSANDGYEQYF. Written as DNA, the CDR3 is TGCAGTGCTAACGACGGTTACGAGCAGTACTTC.

The chain employs TRBV6-1 and TRBJ2-7, with TRBD2 matching 16 bases. Germline CDR1 MNHNS, CDR2 SASEGT. CDR3 length: 17 residues. Trimming cost V 0 bases and J 10 bases; bases outside gene matches: 9. In DNA, the CDR3 is TGTGCCAGCAGTGAAGCCCTAGGGACTAGCGGGAGGGATCGCCAGTACTTC. As protein: CASSEALGTSGRDRQYF.

The CDR3 sequence: CASSFSPARYEQYF. For the CDR3, the DNA is TGCGCCAGCAGCTTTAGTCCAGCGCGCTACGAGCAGTACTTC. V gene TRBV5-1 combines with J gene TRBJ2-7; D remains ambiguous. The CDR3 loop spans 14 amino acids. Germline V gene lookup returns CDR1 SGHRS and CDR2 YFSETQ. V was pared by 2 bases and J by 3 bases, with 12 bases between.

The CDR3 sequence is CASSVGPLTTYEQYF. The CDR3 DNA follows: TGTGCCAGCAGCGTAGGACCCCTAACGACCTACGAGCAGTACTTC. The gene calls are TRBV9 and TRBJ2-7; D gene ambiguous. V lost 0 bases to trimming and J lost 2 bases, with 12 bases between them. Germline-derived CDR1 and CDR2 are SGDLS and YYNGEE. This CDR3 has 15 amino acids.

The chain employs TRBV6-1 and TRBJ1-2; no reliable D call. Germline V gene sequence: CDR1 MNHNS, CDR2 SASEGT. This CDR3 comprises 16 residues. Trimming cost V 0 bases and J 8 bases, with 19 bases left between them. CDR3 residues: CASSEAELVPIKGYTF. CDR3 in DNA: TGTGCCAGCAGTGAAGCCGAACTAGTTCCTATTAAGGGCTACACCTTC.

The chain combines TRBV7-3 with TRBJ2-1; 14 bases align to TRBD2. The V and J ends lost 6 bases and 7 bases, in that order; junction bases with no gene match: 8. The CDR3 has 16 residues. Germline lookup yields CDR1 SGHTA and CDR2 FQGTGA. The CDR3 bases are TGTGCCAGCAGTTCGGGACTAGCGGGAGCAATGAATGAGCAGTTCTTC. Encoded protein: CASSSGLAGAMNEQFF.

Comments on this clone: The sample holds other DNA sequences that translate to the same CDR3. The chain links TRBV7-2 to TRBJ1-1; D gene unclear. V lost 1 base and J 0 bases, leaving 6 bases between the germline ends. This CDR3 comprises 14 residues. CDR1 and CDR2 (germline): SGHTA, FQGNSA. In nucleotides, the CDR3 is TGTGCCAGCAGCTTAGTTCCTATGAACACTGAAGCTTTCTTT. It encodes CASSLVPMNTEAFF. Using reference TRBV7-2 and TRBJ1-1 for the parts outside the CDR3, the full variable domain is GAGVSQSPSNKVTEKGKDVELRCDPISGHTALYWYRQSLGQGLEFLIYFQGNSAPDKSGLPSDRFSAERTGGSVSTLTIQRTQQEDSAVYLCASSLVPMNTEAFFGQGTRLTVV.

This clone was seen only a few times. Other DNA sequences within the sample encode an identical CDR3. The V and J genes are TRBV30 and TRBJ1-5, with 8 bases fitting TRBD1. Germline V CDR1 and CDR2: GTSNPN, SVGIG (reference sequence). V shed 3 bases, J shed 7 bases, and the junction held 5 bases outside the gene matches. CDR3 length equals 13 residues. The DNA of the CDR3 is TGTGCCTGGAGGGGACAGGAAGGCCAGCCCCAGCATTTT. It codes for CAWRGQEGQPQHF.

J is TRBJ1-1 and V is TRBV5-6; 7 bases map to TRBD1. The J segment lost 7 bases and the V segment lost 5 bases, leaving 8 bases of the junction unmatched. CDR1 and CDR2 from the germline V gene are SGHDT and YYEEEE. This CDR3 contains 13 residues. CDR3 in amino acids: CASSYTGEDEAFF. In nucleotides, the CDR3 is TGTGCCAGCAGTTATACAGGGGAGGATGAAGCTTTCTTT.

The J gene is TRBJ2-7, the V gene TRBV7-6, with D possibly being TRBD1 (6 bases). The CDR3 sequence is 12 residues long. Germline V gives CDR1 SGHVS, CDR2 FNYEAQ. Trimming removed 5 bases from V and 4 bases from J, with 9 bases in between. Written as DNA, the CDR3 is TGTGCCAGCAGCCAGGGGCCGTACGAGCAGTACTTC. As protein: CASSQGPYEQYF. The whole variable domain, remainder taken from reference TRBV7-6 and TRBJ2-7, is GAGVSQSPRYKVTKRGQDVALRCDPISGHVSLYWYRQALGQGPEFLTYFNYEAQQDKSGLPNDRFSAERPEGSISTLTIQRTEQRDSAMYRCASSQGPYEQYFGPGTRLTVT.

This chain links TRBV11-2 with TRBJ1-2; 9 bases align to TRBD1. Trimming cost V 2 bases and J 6 bases; bases outside gene matches: 7. This CDR3 comprises 15 residues. Germline CDR1 SGHAT, CDR2 FQNNGV. In nucleotides, the CDR3 is TGTGCCAGCAGCTTATGGGACAGGGTTGGGAATGGCTACACCTTC. Amino acid sequence: CASSLWDRVGNGYTF.

The V and J genes are TRBV21-1 and TRBJ1-2; the table's TRBD1 call for D was not verified on the DNA. TRBV21-1 is deemed a pseudogene. CDR3 length: 14 amino acids. CDR3 region: CASSKVDSNYGYTF. CDR3 coding DNA: TGTGCCAGCAGCAAAGTGGACAGCAACTATGGCTACACCTTC.

V is TRBV5-1 and J is TRBJ2-7; 8 nucleotides match TRBD2. With 4 bases clipped from V and 2 bases from J, the junction kept 11 bases outside the gene matches. The germline V gene encodes CDR1 SGHRS and CDR2 YFSETQ. The CDR3 is made up of 16 amino acids. The CDR3: CASSPSGLAGAYEQYF. The CDR3 nucleotides read TGCGCCAGCAGCCCCTCTGGCCTAGCGGGTGCCTACGAGCAGTACTTC. The full variable domain, with the rest looked up from reference TRBV5-1 and TRBJ2-7, is KAGVTQTPRYLIKTRGQQVTLSCSPISGHRSVSWYQQTPGQGLQFLFEYFSETQRNKGNFPGRFSGRQFSNSRSEMNVSTLELGDSALYLCASSPSGLAGAYEQYFGPGTRLTVT.

V is TRBV5-1 and J is TRBJ2-4; D not resolved. CDR3 size: 14 residues. The V end was cut by 0 bases, the J end by 9 bases, with 13 bases between. Germline loops: CDR1 SGHRS, CDR2 YFSETQ. CDR3 region: CASSLALGPGIQYF. As DNA, the CDR3 is TGCGCCAGCAGCTTGGCCTTGGGTCCCGGCATTCAGTACTTC.

This chain connects TRBV10-3 to TRBJ1-4; D unclear. The length of the CDR3 is 14 residues. From germline, CDR1 is ENHRY and CDR2 SYGVKD. V was shortened by 8 bases and J by 0 bases, with 10 bases between the two germline ends. CDR3 sequence reads: CAIGQGTTNEKLFF. The CDR3 DNA sequence: TGTGCCATCGGCCAAGGGACAACTAATGAAAAACTGTTTTTT.

About this clone itself: Additional DNA sequences in this sample encode the identical CDR3. This sequence joins TRBV5-1 and TRBJ1-1; no definite D call. The CDR3 runs 14 residues. V lost 0 bases and J lost 4, with 10 bases in between. The germline gives CDR1 SGHRS, CDR2 YFSETQ. The CDR3 protein is CASSLGGSRTEAFF. The CDR3 nucleotides are TGCGCCAGCAGCTTGGGGGGAAGCCGCACTGAAGCTTTCTTT.